This T cell receptor (beta chain) was identified in a study of blood T cell repertoires in COVID-19 (dated by TCRdb to 2020 to 2022). Context from the whole study: Samples from collaborators originated in the United States, Italy and Spain and spanned both the acute and convalescent phases of COVID-19. The prospective study material was composed of cDNA or gDNA derived from T cells, B-cell-depleted T cells, or PBMCs. The dataset comprised deeply sampled blood TCRbeta repertoires from subjects exposed to, actively infected with, or recovered from COVID-19. A freely available public database, intended as a resource for researchers studying the immune response to SARS-CoV-2, is where the repertoires were released. Samples were obtained from the ongoing ImmuneRACE study (first 160 participants) and from over 1,000 subjects provided by 6 global collaborators. A de-identified subject ID, COVID-19 status, age in years and sex were almost always included in the sample metadata. Where available, HLA class I and class II types were taken from metadata supplied by the sample provider and were not determined by assay-based typing.

Comments on this clone: There is no known antigen for this receptor. Per-nucleotide qualities are absent, and no much larger clonotype sits a single base away.

What the authors observed across the whole study: The amount of clinical and demographic metadata varied by source and participant and was provided uncurated.

The CDR3 runs 12 residues from the cysteine to the phenylalanine. Only CDR3 DNA remains: 36 bases, in frame from the first base. CDR1 and CDR2 are drawn from the germline V gene: MDHEN, SYDVKM. The junction carries 10 bases between V and J, which are trimmed by 8 bases and 2 bases respectively. TCRbeta CDR3 regions were amplified from genomic DNA using the immunoSEQ Assay, a bias-controlled multiplex PCR. In the authors' own workflow: The number of nucleated cells in each sample was estimated from the amplification of reference gene primers within the assay. To quantify the absolute abundance of each unique TCRbeta CDR3 rearrangement, sequence reads were collapsed and filtered. Productive Simpson clonality was computed per sample as the square root of Simpson's diversity index over productive rearrangements. The source is immuneACCESS, and TCRdb retained only in-frame sequences with V and J called. Part of the clones is not carried over; for the studies checked, unresolved V genes explain less than half of this, and the remainder is unexplained. V, J and clone size reflect that table, while D and trimming were determined from the DNA. Counted in this sample were roughly 100,000 clones; about 80% of them appeared once. The biggest ten clones account for about 20% of the sample.

Whole blood was collected in K2EDTA tubes by collaborating institutions according to the institutions' own protocols. Collaborator samples were shipped for TCRbeta analysis as frozen whole blood, isolated PBMCs, or DNA extracted from either sample type. This TCR came from an older man with acute or convalescent COVID-19. The material sequenced was peripheral blood. The chain uses TRBV28 and TRBJ2-7; the D segment cannot be called with confidence. The CDR3 protein sequence reads: CASVGRTYEQYF. The nucleotide sequence reads as follows: TGTGCCAGCGTGGGCAGAACCTACGAGCAGTACTTC.